One and the same sample provided the 30 T cell receptor beta chains below, sequenced in a study of sequential checkpoint blockade in melanoma. This table comes from immunoSEQ multiplex PCR, and its TCRdb copy is limited to in-frame clones, with some not included. The repertoire includes about 810 clones, around 27% of them detected once, and roughly 22% sits in the top ten. Noted treatment: randomized to nivolumab then ipilimumab (arm A) or the reverse (arm B). Sample: tumor tissue (inferred from file names), taken from a patient given nivolumab and ipilimumab in sequence. The source is a human donor with melanoma.

This clone was recorded a few times. This rearrangement joins TRBV18 to TRBJ2-2; TRBD1 aligns across 10 bases. This CDR3 is built from 17 residues. Germline V lookup: CDR1 KGHSH, CDR2 LQKENI. J gave up 4 bases and V 2 bases, and 7 bases lay outside the gene matches. The CDR3 protein is CASSPTGTGVITGELFF. In DNA, the CDR3 is TGTGCCAGCTCACCAACCGGGACAGGGGTTATCACCGGGGAGCTGTTTTTT.

This clone turned up a few times. V usage is TRBV29-1 and J usage is TRBJ1-3; D ambiguous. Germline V gene data show CDR1 as SQVTM and CDR2 as ANQGSEA. This CDR3 spans 14 amino acids. V shed 1 base and J shed 0 bases, with 7 bases lying between them. In DNA, the CDR3 is TGCAGCGTTGAAGTCGTGAGCTCTGGAAACACCATATATTTT. This codes for CSVEVVSSGNTIYF. The whole variable domain, filled in from reference TRBV29-1 and TRBJ1-3, reads SAVISQKPSRDICQRGTSLTIQCQVDSQVTMMFWYRQQPGQSLTLIATANQGSEATYESGFVIDKFPISRPNLTFSTLTVSNMSPEDSSIYLCSVEVVSSGNTIYFGEGSWLTVV.

There are a few counts of this clone. The chain employs TRBV7-5 and TRBJ2-3; the table's D call of TRBD1 was not tested on the DNA. TRBV7-5 is assigned pseudogene status. CDR3 length equals 15 residues. CDR3 bases: TGTGCCAGCCGGCCGGACATCCTTAGCACAGATACGCAGTATTTT. Its protein is CASRPDILSTDTQYF.

The chain recombines TRBV18 with TRBJ2-7, with 7 bases lining up with TRBD2. V was clipped by 6 bases and J by 4 bases; unmatched bases: 3. The germline V gene encodes CDR1 KGHSH and CDR2 LQKENI. The CDR3 runs 12 residues. The CDR3 sequence is CASSGGGYEQYF. In DNA, the CDR3 is TGTGCCAGCTCGGGGGGGGGTTACGAGCAGTACTTC.

The chain joins TRBV18 to TRBJ2-1; D uncertain. Germline CDR1 and CDR2: KGHSH and LQKENI. V was shortened by 3 bases and J by 5 bases, with 5 bases between the two germline ends. CDR3 length: 12 amino acids. In DNA, the CDR3 is TGTGCCAGCTCACCCCGCGACAATGAGCAGTTCTTC. Protein product: CASSPRDNEQFF.

The genes are TRBV5-1 and TRBJ1-5; TRBD1 might be the D (6 bases). From germline, CDR1 is SGHRS and CDR2 YFSETQ. There are 14 residues in the CDR3. Between the trimmed V and J ends, which lost 0 bases and 4 bases, there was a span of 8 bases. The CDR3, as DNA: TGCGCCAGCAGCTTGGGGGGGCCGAATCAGCCCCAGCATTTT. Translated, it gives CASSLGGPNQPQHF.

J is TRBJ1-1 and V is TRBV5-1, with no clear D. Germline V lookup: CDR1 SGHRS, CDR2 YFSETQ. This CDR3 spans 15 amino acids. The V end lost 0 bases, the J end lost 1 base, and 10 bases lay between the germline ends. CDR3 region: CASSLADLPNTEAFF. CDR3 sequence (DNA): TGCGCCAGCAGCTTGGCCGACTTACCGAACACTGAAGCTTTCTTT. The full variable domain, with the rest looked up from reference TRBV5-1 and TRBJ1-1, is KAGVTQTPRYLIKTRGQQVTLSCSPISGHRSVSWYQQTPGQGLQFLFEYFSETQRNKGNFPGRFSGRQFSNSRSEMNVSTLELGDSALYLCASSLADLPNTEAFFGQGTRLTVV.

This clone was counted between two and nine times. For the CDR3, the DNA is TGTGCCAGCAGCTTGCGGGAACTAGCGGGAGGCCTCTACAATGAGCAGTTCTTC. This encodes CASSLRELAGGLYNEQFF. This chain links TRBV11-3 with TRBJ2-1; 12 nucleotides align to TRBD2. The CDR3 consists of 18 residues. V shed 3 bases and J 3 bases; nucleotides not matched to a gene: 9. Looked up from germline, CDR1 is SGHNT and CDR2 is YENEEA.

The chain is built from TRBV18 and TRBJ1-5; the D is unclear. This CDR3 is built from 16 residues. The V gene lost 1 base and the J gene lost 3 bases, with 13 bases spanning the gap. Germline CDR1 and CDR2: KGHSH and LQKENI. The CDR3 sequence is CASSPLPGSNNQPQHF. The CDR3 DNA sequence: TGTGCCAGCTCACCACTACCCGGGAGTAACAATCAGCCCCAGCATTTT.

The rearrangement links TRBV11-3 to TRBJ2-2, with D possibly matching TRBD2 (6 bases). In germline, CDR1 is SGHNT, CDR2 YENEEA. The CDR3 is made up of 17 amino acids. V gave up 3 bases and J gave up 0 bases, with 14 bases separating them. As DNA, the CDR3 is TGTGCCAGCAGCTTGCTCCGCGGGGACCCGAACACCGGGGAGCTGTTTTTT. Its protein product is CASSLLRGDPNTGELFF.

This clone qualifies as medium-sized. The V call is TRBV11-3, the J call TRBJ1-1; tentative D call: TRBD1 (6 bases). The CDR3 extends over 14 amino acids. From germline, CDR1 is SGHNT and CDR2 YENEEA. V was clipped by 4 bases and J by 8 bases, with 17 bases between them. CDR3 DNA sequence: TGTGCCAGCAGCTCTCCACATCCGACAGGAGAAGCTTTCTTT. Protein: CASSSPHPTGEAFF.

The rearrangement joins TRBV29-1 to TRBJ1-1; D ambiguous. V shed 6 bases and J shed 0 bases, with 11 bases lying between them. The CDR3 covers 13 residues. From germline, CDR1 is SQVTM and CDR2 ANQGSEA. Written as DNA, the CDR3 is TGCAGCGTCATCCCTTTCATGAACACTGAAGCTTTCTTT. It is translated as CSVIPFMNTEAFF. Complete variable domain (other parts from reference TRBV29-1 and TRBJ1-1): SAVISQKPSRDICQRGTSLTIQCQVDSQVTMMFWYRQQPGQSLTLIATANQGSEATYESGFVIDKFPISRPNLTFSTLTVSNMSPEDSSIYLCSVIPFMNTEAFFGQGTRLTVV.

By frequency in the sample, this clone is medium-sized (0.01 to 0.1%). The V and J genes are TRBV11-3 and TRBJ1-4; TRBD1 agrees at 7 bases. This CDR3 comprises 14 residues. Trimming removed 8 bases from V and 4 bases from J; junction bases left unmatched: 7. Germline loops: CDR1 SGHNT, CDR2 YENEEA. The CDR3: CASAPGQNNEKLFF. DNA for the CDR3: TGTGCCAGCGCCCCGGGACAGAATAATGAAAAACTGTTTTTT.

This clone was detected only a few times. CDR3 bases: TGTGCCAGCACGACTAGCGTAACCAAAAACATTCAGTACTTC. Protein: CASTTSVTKNIQYF. The J gene is TRBJ2-4, the V gene TRBV28; 8 bases are shared with TRBD2. This CDR3 spans 14 amino acids. V was pared by 7 bases and J by 2 bases, with 4 bases of the junction left unmatched. Germline-derived CDR1 and CDR2 are MDHEN and SYDVKM.

The chain has TRBV14 and TRBJ2-7; D gene unclear. V lost 4 bases, J lost 2 bases, and 18 bases lay in between. The germline V gene has CDR1 SGHDN and CDR2 FVKESK. The CDR3 has 16 amino acids. CDR3 amino acids: CASSLGSGKRPYEQYF. DNA of the CDR3: TGTGCCAGCAGCCTAGGTTCGGGCAAACGACCCTACGAGCAGTACTTC.

The chain combines TRBV28 with TRBJ2-7, with 11 nucleotides matching TRBD1. CDR1 is MDHEN, CDR2 SYDVKM, per germline. The CDR3 contains 19 residues. V shed 7 bases and J 2 bases; nucleotides not matched to a gene: 19. The CDR3, as DNA: TGTGCCAGCACCTCCATGGGGGGGACAGGGGGATCCCATCCCTACGAGCAGTACTTC. This gives the protein CASTSMGGTGGSHPYEQYF.

In its sample, this clone is medium-sized (0.01 to 0.1%). The J gene is TRBJ2-7, the V gene TRBV9, with D maybe TRBD1 (5 bases). This CDR3 comprises 15 residues. V lost 3 bases to trimming and J lost 3 bases, with 16 bases between them. CDR1 SGDLS and CDR2 YYNGEE come from the germline V gene. Here the CDR3 DNA reads TGTGCCAGCAGCGAAGGGGCAGGGCCAAGCTACGAGCAGTACTTC. This codes for CASSEGAGPSYEQYF.

This chain uses TRBV18 with TRBJ2-7; 7 positions agree with TRBD1. The CDR3 covers 15 residues. Germline-derived CDR1 and CDR2 are KGHSH and LQKENI. J lost 2 bases, V lost 2 bases, and 6 bases had no gene match. The CDR3 protein is CASSPTLGTAYEQYF. The CDR3 DNA reads TGTGCCAGCTCACCAACTCTCGGGACAGCCTACGAGCAGTACTTC.

This chain joins TRBV30 and TRBJ2-7; TRBD2 agrees at 9 bases. With V trimmed by 0 bases and J by 4 bases, 10 bases remained unmatched. Germline V lookup: CDR1 GTSNPN, CDR2 SVGIG (reference sequence). The CDR3 has 16 residues. Here the CDR3 DNA reads TGTGCCTGGAGTGTACTGGGCGGGGGGGCATCGTACGAGCAGTACTTC. Residues: CAWSVLGGGASYEQYF.

In DNA, the CDR3 is TGCGCCAGCAGTCAATCCGCTCCCAGGTTCTCAGTCTACGAGCAGTACTTC. Its protein product is CASSQSAPRFSVYEQYF. V gene TRBV23-1 combines with J gene TRBJ2-7, with D uncertain. TRBV23-1 is an ORF for which the function is uncertain. The CDR3 is 17 residues long. V lost 0 bases, J lost 3 bases, and 18 bases lay in between.

The rearrangement joins TRBV30 to TRBJ1-2; D unclear. Germline CDR1 GTSNPN, CDR2 SVGIG (reference sequence). The V and J ends lost 3 bases and 3 bases respectively, with 29 bases between them. The CDR3 totals 19 residues. CDR3 DNA: TGTGCCTGGAGGAGTGAGAGGGTTCCCAGATCACGGGAGGACTATGGCTACACCTTC. Residues: CAWRSERVPRSREDYGYTF.

The chain couples TRBV19 to TRBJ1-1; D not resolved. Germline CDR1 LNHDA, CDR2 SQIVND (reference sequence). The CDR3 sequence is 11 residues long. Trimming shortened V by 5 bases and J by 12 bases, and 13 bases separated the two germline ends. The CDR3 loop is CASSLRTGTFF. In DNA form, the CDR3 reads TGTGCCAGTAGTCTTCGGACTGGGACTTTCTTT.

Comments on this clone: Sequence at one end of the junction differs from germline and may be a read error. The V and J genes are TRBV6-8 and TRBJ1-1; weak D call: TRBD1 (5 bases). The CDR3 sequence is 14 residues long. Germline CDR1 MNHGY, CDR2 SAAAGT. CDR3 DNA sequence: TGTGCCAGCAGTGACTCGAGAAGGGGTACTGAAGCTTTCTTT. Protein sequence: CASSDSRRGTEAFF.

This clone is judged medium-sized. The gene calls are TRBV11-3 and TRBJ1-1; 10 nucleotides match TRBD1. The J segment lost 4 bases and the V segment lost 5 bases, leaving 7 bases of the junction unmatched. This CDR3 comprises 15 residues. CDR1 is SGHNT and CDR2 is YENEEA in the germline V gene. CDR3 coding DNA: TGTGCCAGCAGCCGGGGACAGGGGATGCGCACTGAAGCTTTCTTT. Protein product: CASSRGQGMRTEAFF.

This clone was found a few times. This sequence joins TRBV5-1 and TRBJ1-1, with D perhaps matching TRBD1 (6 bases). V lost 4 bases to trimming and J lost 0 bases, with 19 bases between them. The CDR3 runs to 17 residues. Germline CDR1 reads SGHRS; CDR2 reads YFSETQ. CDR3 amino acids: CASSVYGGGIMNTEAFF. The CDR3 bases are TGCGCCAGCAGCGTCTACGGAGGGGGAATAATGAACACTGAAGCTTTCTTT. The whole variable domain, filled in from reference TRBV5-1 and TRBJ1-1, reads KAGVTQTPRYLIKTRGQQVTLSCSPISGHRSVSWYQQTPGQGLQFLFEYFSETQRNKGNFPGRFSGRQFSNSRSEMNVSTLELGDSALYLCASSVYGGGIMNTEAFFGQGTRLTVV.

The chain carries TRBV15 and TRBJ1-2; the D is unclear. This CDR3 spans 16 amino acids. Trimming left V 0 bases short and J 3 bases short, with 14 bases between. In germline, CDR1 is LNHNV, CDR2 YYDKDF (reference sequence). The CDR3 reads CATSRDRSGRDYGYTF. DNA for the CDR3: TGTGCCACCAGCAGAGATCGCTCCGGGCGGGACTATGGCTACACCTTC. Full variable domain (missing parts from reference TRBV15 and TRBJ1-2): DAMVIQNPRYQVTQFGKPVTLSCSQTLNHNVMYWYQQKSSQAPKLLFHYYDKDFNNEADTPDNFQSRRPNTSFCFLDIRSPGLGDTAMYLCATSRDRSGRDYGYTFGSGTRLTVV.

Only a few counts were recorded for this clone. The chain uses TRBV5-1 and TRBJ2-7; D may be TRBD2 (5 bases). The ends were cut back, 3 bases at V and 1 base at J, with 11 bases in the middle. The CDR3 runs to 14 residues. CDR1 is SGHRS and CDR2 is YFSETQ in the germline V gene. CDR3 nucleotides: TGCGCCAGCAGCTCGGGATTGACTTCCTACGAGCAGTACTTC. This encodes CASSSGLTSYEQYF.

The J gene is TRBJ1-2, the V gene TRBV29-1, with D hard to call. Trimming stripped 4 bases from V and 0 bases from J, with 6 bases between. CDR1 and CDR2 from the germline V gene are SQVTM and ANQGSEA. The CDR3 totals 12 residues. In DNA, the CDR3 is TGCAGCGTTGGAGCCTCTAACTATGGCTACACCTTC. It encodes CSVGASNYGYTF.

By frequency in the sample, this clone is large. V and J are TRBV6-8 and TRBJ2-2; D is possibly TRBD1 (6 bases). V lost 0 bases, J lost 5 bases, and 13 bases lay in between. CDR1 and CDR2 (germline): MNHGY, SAAAGT. The CDR3 has 16 residues. CDR3 bases: TGTGCCAGCAGTTACTCTCTAGGGGGAGAAACCGGGGAGCTGTTTTTT. Translating gives CASSYSLGGETGELFF.

V and J are TRBV18 and TRBJ1-1, with TRBD1 as a possible D gene (5 bases). Trimming shortened V by 1 base and J by 11 bases, and 14 bases separated the two germline ends. Germline assignment: CDR1 KGHSH and CDR2 LQKENI. The CDR3 is 13 residues long. Here the CDR3 reads CASSPQAWGGAFF. Written as DNA, the CDR3 is TGTGCCAGCTCACCACAGGCCTGGGGGGGGGCTTTCTTT. Together with reference TRBV18 and TRBJ1-1, the CDR3 gives the full variable domain: NAGVMQNPRHLVRRRGQEARLRCSPMKGHSHVYWYRQLPEEGLKFMVYLQKENIIDESGMPKERFSAEFPKEGPSILRIQQVVRGDSAAYFCASSPQAWGGAFFGQGTRLTVV.